The next 18 T cell receptor beta chains were all read from a single sample in a study of blood T cell repertoires in COVID-19. Method: immunoSEQ multiplex PCR; TCRdb's copy keeps in-frame clones and lacks some. The sample has 180,000 or so clones; 80% to 90% are singletons. Specimen: peripheral blood. Receptors were obtained from a man in his forties or fifties with active or convalescent COVID-19.

J is TRBJ1-5 and V is TRBV4-1, with TRBD1 as a possible D gene (5 bases). The CDR3 runs to 14 residues. Germline V gene sequence: CDR1 MGHRA, CDR2 YSYEKL. Trimming cost V 5 bases and J 7 bases, with 15 bases left between them. CDR3 sequence: CASSSAGSGQPQHF. The CDR3 DNA is TGCGCCAGCAGCTCCGCAGGGAGCGGGCAGCCCCAGCATTTT.

This chain uses TRBV7-8 with TRBJ1-1; 9 nucleotides match TRBD1. With 5 bases clipped from V and 4 bases from J, the junction kept 5 bases outside the gene matches. The length of the CDR3 is 14 residues. CDR1 is SGHVS, CDR2 FQNEAQ, per germline. The chain's CDR3 is CASSKGTGSTEAFF. The CDR3 coding sequence is TGTGCCAGCAGCAAAGGGACAGGGAGCACTGAAGCTTTCTTT.

This sequence joins TRBV2 and TRBJ1-1, with 7 bases that match TRBD1. Germline loops: CDR1 SNHLY, CDR2 FYNNEI. With 8 bases clipped from V and 4 bases from J, the junction kept 4 bases outside the gene matches. CDR3 length equals 12 residues. In nucleotides, the CDR3 is TGTGCCAGCGGCAGGGGGGTCACTGAAGCTTTCTTT. Translation gives CASGRGVTEAFF.

This clone was recorded only once. The CDR3: CASSFRASEYNEQFF. The CDR3 bases are TGCGCCAGCAGCTTCCGGGCTAGCGAGTACAATGAGCAGTTCTTC. V gene TRBV5-1 combines with J gene TRBJ2-1, with D perhaps TRBD2 (6 bases). This CDR3 spans 15 amino acids. V lost 2 bases, J lost 4 bases, and 13 bases lay in between. From germline, CDR1 is SGHRS and CDR2 YFSETQ. The full variable domain, with the rest looked up from reference TRBV5-1 and TRBJ2-1, is KAGVTQTPRYLIKTRGQQVTLSCSPISGHRSVSWYQQTPGQGLQFLFEYFSETQRNKGNFPGRFSGRQFSNSRSEMNVSTLELGDSALYLCASSFRASEYNEQFFGPGTRLTVL.

The rearrangement uses TRBV19 and TRBJ2-1, with 11 bases fitting TRBD2. Germline CDR1 LNHDA, CDR2 SQIVND (reference sequence). V lost 4 bases, J lost 6 bases, and 8 bases stayed unmatched. The CDR3 spans 16 residues. The CDR3 DNA follows: TGTGCCAGTAGTAGCCCGGGACTAGCGGAGTCCAATGAGCAGTTCTTC. It codes for CASSSPGLAESNEQFF. The full variable domain, rest sourced from reference TRBV19 and TRBJ2-1, is DGGITQSPKYLFRKEGQNVTLSCEQNLNHDAMYWYRQDPGQGLRLIYYSQIVNDFQKGDIAEGYSVSREKKESFPLTVTSAQKNPTAFYLCASSSPGLAESNEQFFGPGTRLTVL.

The chain uses TRBV19 and TRBJ2-3, with 11 positions matching TRBD2. The CDR3 sequence is 16 residues long. Germline V lookup: CDR1 LNHDA, CDR2 SQIVND (reference sequence). Trimming at V came to 4 bases and at J to 8 bases, leaving 11 bases not matched to a gene. CDR3 in DNA: TGTGCCAGTAGTACGCGACTAGCGGGGAGGCACCGTACGCAGTATTTT. It specifies CASSTRLAGRHRTQYF.

This chain connects TRBV4-1 to TRBJ1-4; D possibly corresponds to TRBD1 (6 bases). This CDR3 region has 16 residues. V lost 0 bases to trimming and J lost 7 bases, with 15 bases between them. CDR1 and CDR2 from the germline V gene are MGHRA and YSYEKL. CDR3 residues: CASSQDRGGEGEKLFF. CDR3 nucleotides: TGCGCCAGCAGCCAAGACAGAGGGGGGGAGGGTGAAAAACTGTTTTTT.

The chain couples TRBV5-4 to TRBJ2-1, with a possible D match to TRBD1 (6 bases). Germline CDR1 is SGHNT and CDR2 is YYREEE (reference sequence). The CDR3 length is 13 residues. V was cut by 4 bases and J by 5 bases, with 10 bases left in between. The CDR3 sequence is CASSTGIHNEQFF. The CDR3 nucleotides read TGTGCCAGCAGCACAGGGATCCACAATGAGCAGTTCTTC.

Written as DNA, the CDR3 is TGTGCCAGCAGTTTAAGCCAGGCCCCAGCTTTCTTT. Amino acids: CASSLSQAPAFF. The J gene is TRBJ1-1, the V gene TRBV28; no clear D. The CDR3 contains 12 residues. V was clipped by 2 bases and J by 10 bases, with 11 bases between them. Per germline, CDR1 MDHEN and CDR2 SYDVKM.

The rearrangement links TRBV7-9 to TRBJ1-5, with TRBD1 as a possible D gene (6 bases). The CDR3 totals 18 residues. Germline assignment: CDR1 SEHNR and CDR2 FQNEAQ (reference sequence). V was trimmed by 1 base and J by 0 bases, leaving 16 bases between them. CDR3 residues: CASSLEESGASSNQPQHF. The CDR3 region has the DNA TGTGCCAGCAGCTTAGAAGAGTCAGGGGCTTCTAGCAATCAGCCCCAGCATTTT. The entire variable domain, with the rest obtained from reference TRBV7-9 and TRBJ1-5, is as follows: DTGVSQNPRHKITKRGQNVTFRCDPISEHNRLYWYRQTLGQGPEFLTYFQNEAQLEKSRLLSDRFSAERPKGSFSTLEIQRTEQGDSAMYLCASSLEESGASSNQPQHFGDGTRLSIL.

The chain links TRBV3-1 (or the pseudogene TRBV3-2) to TRBJ2-7; D unclear. From germline, CDR1 is LGHDT and CDR2 YNNKEL (reference sequence). This CDR3 has 13 residues. V shed 8 bases and J shed 2 bases, with 13 bases lying between them. The CDR3 loop reads CASPPLPAYEQYF. The CDR3, as DNA: TGTGCCAGCCCCCCACTCCCTGCCTACGAGCAGTACTTC.

The chain is built from TRBV2 and TRBJ1-3; no reliable D call. There are 14 residues in the CDR3. V was pared by 6 bases and J by 5 bases, with 14 bases between. Looked up from germline, CDR1 is SNHLY and CDR2 is FYNNEI. CDR3 nucleotides: TGTGCCAGCAGCCTCGACGGAGGAAGAAACACCATATATTTT. Translated: CASSLDGGRNTIYF.

V gene TRBV5-1 combines with J gene TRBJ2-2, with a possible D match to TRBD1 (5 bases). CDR3 length: 15 amino acids. Per the germline V gene, CDR1 is SGHRS and CDR2 is YFSETQ. With 2 bases removed from V and 0 bases from J, the gap between germline ends came to 8 bases. In nucleotides, the CDR3 is TGCGCCAGCAGCTTCGACAGAGCGAACACCGGGGAGCTGTTTTTT. As protein: CASSFDRANTGELFF.

J is TRBJ1-1 and V is TRBV19; D not certain. The CDR3 extends over 14 amino acids. The germline gives CDR1 LNHDA, CDR2 SQIVND (reference sequence). V lost 10 bases, J lost 2 bases, and 17 bases lay in between. The CDR3 nucleotides read TGTGCCACCAAACCCGGACTGATTAACACTGAAGCTTTCTTT. Translated: CATKPGLINTEAFF.

The chain joins TRBV3-1 (or the pseudogene TRBV3-2) to TRBJ2-2; 15 nucleotides match TRBD2. The trim removed 1 base at V and 1 base at J, leaving 13 bases unmatched. The CDR3 runs to 22 residues. Germline CDR1 LGHDT, CDR2 YNNKEL (reference sequence). The CDR3 coding sequence is TGTGCCAGCAGCCAAGTCTGGACTAGCGGGGGGGAAGACGTTGGGAACACCGGGGAGCTGTTTTTT. Translated, it gives CASSQVWTSGGEDVGNTGELFF.

This clone was seen once. The chain combines TRBV19 with TRBJ2-5; TRBD2 matches at 7 bases. The CDR3 sequence is 16 residues long. Looked up from germline, CDR1 is LNHDA and CDR2 is SQIVND (reference sequence). V was clipped by 6 bases and J by 2 bases; unmatched bases: 12. The DNA for the CDR3 is TGTGCCAGTAGCCCCCGTGGCGGGGGAGGGCAAGAGACCCAGTACTTC. Amino acids: CASSPRGGGGQETQYF. The whole variable domain, filled in from reference TRBV19 and TRBJ2-5, reads DGGITQSPKYLFRKEGQNVTLSCEQNLNHDAMYWYRQDPGQGLRLIYYSQIVNDFQKGDIAEGYSVSREKKESFPLTVTSAQKNPTAFYLCASSPRGGGGQETQYFGPGTRLLVL.

This clone was counted a single time. The chain joins TRBV28 to TRBJ1-3; 8 nucleotides line up with TRBD1. V dropped 3 bases and J dropped 1; count of bases not matched to a gene: 5. CDR3 length: 16 amino acids. CDR1 MDHEN and CDR2 SYDVKM come from the germline V gene. This CDR3 is CASSLLQGGSGNTIYF. The DNA of the CDR3 is TGTGCCAGCAGTTTGTTACAGGGGGGATCTGGAAACACCATATATTTT.

The CDR3 loop reads CASSSHRFGGEKLFF. The CDR3 nucleotides are TGTGCCAGCAGCTCACACAGGTTTGGAGGGGAAAAACTGTTTTTT. The J gene is TRBJ1-4, the V gene TRBV9; weak D call: TRBD1 (5 bases). This CDR3 comprises 15 residues. V lost 4 bases, J lost 8 bases, and 18 bases lay in between. Looked up from germline, CDR1 is SGDLS and CDR2 is YYNGEE.